The clone carrying this T cell receptor (beta chain) was counted a single time. This record comes from a study of blood T cell repertoires in COVID-19. Profiled with immunoSEQ multiplex PCR; TCRdb holds only in-frame clones, not every one. The data show 250,000 or so clones, roughly 85% seen once. V lost 5 bases and J lost 5; bases outside the gene matches: 9. The CDR3 consists of 16 residues. Germline CDR1 LGHNT, CDR2 FRNRAP. Those who participated ranged in age from roughly 18 to 100 years and resided in about two dozen US areas. The study counted Cohort 3 donors as recovered given two negative PCRs, clearance, or symptom resolution.

The sequencing sample was made of PBMCs or T cells enriched from blood (not recorded which). The clonotype originates from a woman between 45 and 60 years old who had recovered from COVID-19. This chain connects TRBV12-5 to TRBJ2-2, with 9 bases aligning to TRBD1. The CDR3 DNA sequence: TGTGCTAGTGGTCCACAGGGGGCGCGTGGAACCGGGGAGCTGTTTTTT. It yields the protein CASGPQGARGTGELFF.